This TCR beta chain was sequenced during a study of CD8+CD57+ T cells in acquired aplastic anemia. Study overall: Sorted CD4+ and CD8+ cells gave a mean 3.2 ug DNA, range roughly 0.19 to 27.4 ug. Healthy donors averaged around 10 million reads for CD4+ cells.

Study-level points and caveats: Comparison of patients with controls identified about 27 shared CD8+ CDR3 sequences. Patient and control CD8+ Simpson's diversity was not significantly different.

V was trimmed by 2 bases and J by 5 bases, leaving 13 bases between them. Germline values: CDR1 SGHVT, CDR2 SQSDAQ. The CDR3 loop spans 14 amino acids. Genomic DNA provided the template from which TCR beta VDJ and CDR3 profiles were obtained. TCRdb reprocessed the reads with MiXCR, giving one entry per CDR3 protein. The data hold around 190,000 distinct CDR3 sequences, with 61% observed a single time. A note on this clonotype: Its antigen is currently unknown.

Input material: sorted CD4+, CD8+, or CD8+CD57+ T cells (not recorded which) from PBMCs. The gene calls are TRBV7-4 and TRBJ2-7, with TRBD1 as a possible D gene (5 bases). The origin of this receptor is a human donor in good health. The CDR3 protein is CASSLLSGLNEQYF. CDR3 coding DNA: TGTGCCAGCAGCTTACTTTCAGGGTTGAACGAGCAGTACTTC.